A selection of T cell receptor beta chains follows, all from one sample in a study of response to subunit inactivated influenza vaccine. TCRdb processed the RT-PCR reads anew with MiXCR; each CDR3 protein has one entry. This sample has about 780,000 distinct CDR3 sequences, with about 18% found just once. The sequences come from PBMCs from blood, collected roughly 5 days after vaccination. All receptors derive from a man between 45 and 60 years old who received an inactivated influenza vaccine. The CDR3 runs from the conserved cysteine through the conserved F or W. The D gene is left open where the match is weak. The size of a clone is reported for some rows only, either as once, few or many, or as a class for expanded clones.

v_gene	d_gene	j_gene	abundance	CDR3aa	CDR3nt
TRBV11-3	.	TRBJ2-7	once	CASSLEAEYEQYF	TGTGCCAGCAGCTTAGAGGCAGAGTACGAGCAGTACTTC
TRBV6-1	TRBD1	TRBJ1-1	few	CASREAGGPEAFF	TGTGCCAGCAGAGAGGCAGGGGGTCCTGAAGCTTTCTTT
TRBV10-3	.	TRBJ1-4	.	CAISEAGVREKLFF	TGTGCCATCAGTGAGGCAGGGGTTCGGGAAAAACTGTTTTTT
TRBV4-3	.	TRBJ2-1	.	CASSQEASDNEQFF	TGCGCCAGCAGCCAAGAGGCCAGTGACAATGAGCAGTTCTTC
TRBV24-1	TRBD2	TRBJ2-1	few	CATSFGLAGDNEQFF	TGTGCCACCAGCTTCGGACTAGCGGGAGACAATGAGCAGTTCTTC
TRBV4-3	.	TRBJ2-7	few	CASSQVGGVNEQYF	TGCGCCAGCAGCCAAGTTGGCGGGGTGAACGAGCAGTACTTC
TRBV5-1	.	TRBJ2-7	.	CASSSDWVGNYEQYF	TGCGCCAGCAGCTCCGATTGGGTCGGGAATTACGAGCAGTACTTC
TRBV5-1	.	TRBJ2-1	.	CASSGMTSSNEQFF	TGCGCCAGCAGCGGGATGACCTCCTCGAATGAGCAGTTCTTC
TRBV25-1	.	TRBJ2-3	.	CASSTGLTDTQYF	TGTGCCAGCAGTACCGGCCTCACAGATACGCAGTATTTT
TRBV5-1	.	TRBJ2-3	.	CASSLEAPPTDTQYF	TGCGCCAGCAGCTTGGAGGCTCCCCCGACAGATACGCAGTATTTT
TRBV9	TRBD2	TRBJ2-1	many	CASGPGTSDYNEQFF	TGTGCCAGCGGGCCCGGGACTAGCGACTACAATGAGCAGTTCTTC
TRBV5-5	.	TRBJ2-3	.	CASSLLVSTDTQYF	TGTGCCAGCAGCTTGCTAGTCAGCACAGATACGCAGTATTTT
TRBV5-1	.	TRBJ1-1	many	CASSLGPANTEAFF	TGCGCCAGCAGCTTGGGTCCGGCGAACACTGAAGCTTTCTTT
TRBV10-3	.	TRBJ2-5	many	CAISDGGMETQYF	TGTGCCATCAGTGATGGAGGGATGGAGACCCAGTACTTC